One and the same sample provided the 21 T cell receptor beta chains below, sequenced in a study of graft-versus-host responses after intestinal transplantation. These receptors have no known antigen. Repertoires were generated with immunoSEQ multiplex PCR, while TCRdb's copy carries only in-frame clones and drops some. In the table there are about 39,000 clones, about 96% of which are singletons. The source was unstimulated CD8+ T cells sorted from spleen or lymph node cells, collected before transplant. These receptor sequences come from a human donor who was the organ donor for an intestinal transplant.

V usage is TRBV11-2 and J usage is TRBJ2-3, with D unclear. CDR3 length: 11 amino acids. The germline V gene encodes CDR1 SGHAT and CDR2 FQNNGV. Trimming removed 4 bases from V and 2 bases from J, with 1 base in between. The DNA for the CDR3 is TGTGCCAGCAGCTACACAGATACGCAGTATTTT. Amino acid sequence: CASSYTDTQYF. The whole variable domain, remainder taken from reference TRBV11-2 and TRBJ2-3, is EAGVAQSPRYKIIEKRQSVAFWCNPISGHATLYWYQQILGQGPKLLIQFQNNGVVDDSQLPKDRFSAERLKGVDSTLKIQPAKLEDSAVYLCASSYTDTQYFGPGTRLTVL.

CDR3 sequence reads: CASSVGDDTQYF. The CDR3 DNA is TGTGCCAGCAGCGTAGGGGATGATACGCAGTATTTT. V usage is TRBV9 and J usage is TRBJ2-3; no clear D. CDR3 size: 12 residues. Germline values: CDR1 SGDLS, CDR2 YYNGEE. The V and J ends lost 0 bases and 6 bases respectively, with 5 bases between them. Looking up the rest from reference TRBV9 and TRBJ2-3 gives the full variable domain: DSGVTQTPKHLITATGQRVTLRCSPRSGDLSVYWYQQSLDQGLQFLIQYYNGEERAKGNILERFSAQQFPDLHSELNLSSLELGDSALYFCASSVGDDTQYFGPGTRLTVL.

The chain combines TRBV30 with TRBJ1-1; D not resolved. Trimming removed 2 bases from V and 3 bases from J, with 4 bases in between. This CDR3 has 11 amino acids. Looked up from germline, CDR1 is GTSNPN and CDR2 is SVGIG (reference sequence). CDR3 sequence: CAWSWDTEAFF. The CDR3 bases are TGTGCCTGGAGTTGGGACACTGAAGCTTTCTTT.

The gene calls are TRBV14 and TRBJ2-7; D is perhaps TRBD2 (5 bases). The CDR3 is 12 amino acids. The V end was cut by 2 bases, the J end by 3 bases, with 5 bases between. Per germline, CDR1 SGHDN and CDR2 FVKESK. The CDR3 nucleotides read TGTGCCAGCAGCCAAAGCGGCTACGAGCAGTACTTC. The encoded protein is CASSQSGYEQYF.

This clone was counted a single time. The CDR3 coding sequence is TGTGCCAGCATTTATCGGGACAGCACTTCCTACAATGAGCAGTTCTTC. Its translation is CASIYRDSTSYNEQFF. The rearrangement uses TRBV25-1 and TRBJ2-1; 7 bases line up with TRBD1. The CDR3 spans 16 residues. CDR1 and CDR2 (germline): MGHDK, SYGVNS. Losses at the gene ends were 7 bases for V and 1 base for J; bases not matched to a gene: 10.

This chain joins TRBV2 and TRBJ2-7, with D perhaps TRBD2 (6 bases). Germline CDR1 and CDR2: SNHLY and FYNNEI. This CDR3 is 15 amino acids long. Trimming left V 0 bases short and J 2 bases short, with 11 bases between. For the CDR3, the DNA is TGTGCCAGCAGTGAAGCGCGGGACCCGACCTACGAGCAGTACTTC. It translates to CASSEARDPTYEQYF.

The rearrangement uses TRBV12-5 and TRBJ1-2; tentative D call: TRBD1 (6 bases). V was pared by 3 bases and J by 3 bases, with 14 bases between. Germline V gene data show CDR1 as LGHNT and CDR2 as FRNRAP. The CDR3 has 15 residues. The CDR3 DNA is TGTGCTAGTGGTTTTTCAGGGGTCTTTGACTATGGCTACACCTTC. Translating gives CASGFSGVFDYGYTF.

The chain employs TRBV30 and TRBJ2-5; possible D gene TRBD2, 6 bases. CDR1 and CDR2 from the germline V gene are GTSNPN and SVGIG (reference sequence). V was shortened by 5 bases and J by 5 bases, with 6 bases between the two germline ends. CDR3 length: 10 residues. The CDR3, as DNA: TGTGCCTGGGCGGGGGAGACCCAGTACTTC. It yields the protein CAWAGETQYF.

This clone has a handful of counts. V gene TRBV10-3 combines with J gene TRBJ1-2; D might be TRBD1 (5 bases). The germline V gene has CDR1 ENHRY and CDR2 SYGVKD. This CDR3 spans 15 amino acids. Trimming removed 2 bases at V and 5 bases at J, with 15 bases between. CDR3 DNA sequence: TGTGCCATCAGTGAGGAGGCGGGGCGTTCTTATGGCTACACCTTC. Protein product: CAISEEAGRSYGYTF.

The genes are TRBV18 and TRBJ1-1; no firm D call. The germline CDR1 and CDR2 sequences are KGHSH and LQKENI. V was trimmed by 2 bases and J by 0 bases, leaving 10 bases between them. This CDR3 has 15 residues. This CDR3 reads CASSPSVALNTEAFF. The CDR3 DNA sequence: TGTGCCAGCTCACCAAGCGTCGCACTGAACACTGAAGCTTTCTTT.

This chain uses TRBV9 with TRBJ2-3, with 13 bases identical to TRBD2. The junction had 10 bases not matched to a gene; V was cut back by 3 bases and J by 6 bases. Germline-derived CDR1 and CDR2 are SGDLS and YYNGEE. The CDR3 spans 17 residues. CDR3 nucleotide sequence: TGTGCCAGCAGCGGCGAAACCGGGACTAGCGGGGTGGATACGCAGTATTTT. It specifies CASSGETGTSGVDTQYF. The variable domain in full, with the rest retrieved from reference TRBV9 and TRBJ2-3, is DSGVTQTPKHLITATGQRVTLRCSPRSGDLSVYWYQQSLDQGLQFLIQYYNGEERAKGNILERFSAQQFPDLHSELNLSSLELGDSALYFCASSGETGTSGVDTQYFGPGTRLTVL.

The rearrangement uses TRBV27 and TRBJ2-3; 9 bases are a match to TRBD2. Germline V gene sequence: CDR1 MNHEY, CDR2 SMNVEV (reference sequence). This CDR3 region has 17 residues. Germline trimming cut 2 bases from V and 3 bases from J; bases unmatched to any gene: 9. The DNA for the CDR3 is TGTGCCAGCAGTTTAGTTCTCGGCGGGGGGGAAACAGATACGCAGTATTTT. It yields the protein CASSLVLGGGETDTQYF.

This chain links TRBV19 with TRBJ2-5, with D perhaps matching TRBD1 (6 bases). The end of the DNA fits TRBJ2-7 better, so the J call may be wrong. Germline CDR1 and CDR2: LNHDA and SQIVND (reference sequence). The CDR3 loop spans 14 amino acids. In DNA form, the CDR3 reads TGTGCCAGTAGTAGTGTCGGACAGTACAACGAGCAGTACTTC. This codes for CASSSVGQYNEQYF.

J is TRBJ2-1 and V is TRBV6-5, with 9 positions matching TRBD1. CDR1 and CDR2 (germline): MNHEY, SVGAGI. The CDR3 is made up of 16 amino acids. Trimming took 2 bases from V and 10 from J; bases not matched to a gene: 12. CDR3 bases: TGTGCCAGCAGTTACACGGGGACAGGGTTCGGAAACGAGCAGTTCTTC. It yields the protein CASSYTGTGFGNEQFF.

V usage is TRBV6-5 and J usage is TRBJ2-7; D perhaps matches TRBD2 (7 bases). The length of the CDR3 is 14 residues. Between the trimmed V and J ends, which lost 4 bases and 4 bases, there was a span of 14 bases. Per the germline V gene, CDR1 is MNHEY and CDR2 is SVGAGI. CDR3 sequence: CASSFGRGGYEQYF. The CDR3 coding sequence is TGTGCCAGCAGTTTTGGGAGGGGGGGATACGAGCAGTACTTC.

V gene TRBV6-1 combines with J gene TRBJ1-5; D possibly corresponds to TRBD1 (6 bases). Germline values: CDR1 MNHNS, CDR2 SASEGT. The CDR3 length is 16 residues. Trimming pared 2 bases from V and 7 bases from J, leaving 18 bases between. CDR3 nucleotides: TGTGCCAGCAGTGAACCCGCGGGGGGCGCAGGGCAGCCCCAGCATTTT. Translation gives CASSEPAGGAGQPQHF.

The chain uses TRBV5-1 and TRBJ2-7; D gene unclear. V dropped 4 bases and J dropped 0 bases, with 11 bases sitting between them. In germline, CDR1 is SGHRS, CDR2 YFSETQ. This CDR3 has 14 residues. The DNA for the CDR3 is TGCGCCAGCAGCGGAATTTACAACTCCTACGAGCAGTACTTC. Its protein product is CASSGIYNSYEQYF.

The J gene is TRBJ1-1, the V gene TRBV28; D remains ambiguous. The V end was cut by 3 bases, the J end by 4 bases, with 12 bases between. CDR1 is MDHEN and CDR2 is SYDVKM in the germline V gene. CDR3 length: 14 amino acids. The CDR3 spells CASSFLGSFTEAFF. The CDR3 nucleotides are TGTGCCAGCAGTTTTCTGGGGAGCTTCACTGAAGCTTTCTTT.

This sequence joins TRBV7-9 and TRBJ1-6; the D gene is possibly TRBD1 (6 bases). The CDR3 is made up of 15 amino acids. Looked up from germline, CDR1 is SEHNR and CDR2 is FQNEAQ (reference sequence). V lost 2 bases and J 9 bases, leaving 14 bases between the germline ends. This CDR3 is CASSLSSGEGSPLHF. CDR3 nucleotides: TGTGCCAGCAGCTTAAGTTCAGGGGAGGGTTCACCCCTCCACTTT. The variable domain in full, with the rest retrieved from reference TRBV7-9 and TRBJ1-6, is DTGVSQNPRHKITKRGQNVTFRCDPISEHNRLYWYRQTLGQGPEFLTYFQNEAQLEKSRLLSDRFSAERPKGSFSTLEIQRTEQGDSAMYLCASSLSSGEGSPLHFGNGTRLTVT.

The chain employs TRBV7-3 and TRBJ1-2; D remains unclear. The CDR3 covers 14 residues. The V gene lost 5 bases and the J gene lost 4 bases, with 14 bases spanning the gap. From germline, CDR1 is SGHTA and CDR2 FQGTGA. CDR3 in amino acids: CASSQRTASYGYTF. The CDR3 DNA reads TGTGCCAGCAGCCAGAGGACGGCCTCCTATGGCTACACCTTC.

The chain is built from TRBV5-1 and TRBJ1-3; tentative D call: TRBD1 (5 bases). This CDR3 has 16 residues. The V end was cut by 4 bases, the J end by 4 bases, with 18 bases between. Looked up from germline, CDR1 is SGHRS and CDR2 is YFSETQ. CDR3 amino acids: CASSDDSLLTGNTIYF. CDR3 coding DNA: TGCGCCAGCAGCGACGACAGCTTACTAACGGGAAACACCATATATTTT. Filled out from reference TRBV5-1 and TRBJ1-3, the complete variable domain reads KAGVTQTPRYLIKTRGQQVTLSCSPISGHRSVSWYQQTPGQGLQFLFEYFSETQRNKGNFPGRFSGRQFSNSRSEMNVSTLELGDSALYLCASSDDSLLTGNTIYFGEGSWLTVV.